This T cell receptor beta chain was documented in a study of T cells after yellow fever vaccination. Between the trimmed V and J ends, which lost 1 base and 0 bases, there was a span of 9 bases. This CDR3 has 15 amino acids. The germline CDR1 and CDR2 sequences are LNHNV and YYDKDF (reference sequence). Researchers made TCR cDNA using 5'RACE template switching, and this step added a universal primer site and UMIs. TCRdb reprocessed the 5' RACE reads via MiXCR and lists one record per CDR3 protein. The table shows more than 350,000 distinct CDR3 sequences, with 9.5% to 13% occurring only once. V gene TRBV15 combines with J gene TRBJ1-1; D perhaps matches TRBD1 (6 bases). This clonotype originated in a man aged 18 to 30 who received the YFV17D yellow fever vaccine. The material sequenced was PBMCs, taken on the day of the first yellow fever vaccination. CDR3 DNA: TGTGCCACCAGCAGAGGACAGGCGATGAACACTGAAGCTTTCTTT. Protein sequence: CATSRGQAMNTEAFF.